Each of the 25 T cell receptor beta chains below was sequenced from the same sample in a study of beta chain features in type 1 diabetes. Expressed TCRB transcripts were sequenced because the isolated RNA had all been reverse transcribed beforehand. Sequenced by immunoSEQ multiplex PCR; TCRdb stores in-frame clones only, minus some. The table includes around 200,000 clones, 13% detected once. Sequenced sample: central memory CD4+ T cells from blood. Receptors originate from a woman under 30 in good health.

This clone was seen more than once but under ten times. This sequence joins TRBV4-2 and TRBJ1-3; D ambiguous. The V end lost 1 base, the J end lost 1 base, and 8 bases lay between the germline ends. The germline CDR1 and CDR2 sequences are LGHNA and YNFKEQ. The length of the CDR3 is 15 residues. CDR3 coding DNA: TGTGCCAGCAGCCAAGTAGGCGGGTCTGGAAACACCATATATTTT. Amino acids: CASSQVGGSGNTIYF.

The chain recombines TRBV9 with TRBJ2-3; 10 bases are a match to TRBD2. CDR3 length: 17 residues. Per germline, CDR1 SGDLS and CDR2 YYNGEE. The V segment lost 0 bases and the J segment 1 base; nucleotides outside the gene matches: 5. The CDR3 nucleotides are TGTGCCAGCAGCGTAGAGACTAGCGGGTGGGGCACAGATACGCAGTATTTT. Protein product: CASSVETSGWGTDTQYF. The whole variable domain, filled in from reference TRBV9 and TRBJ2-3, reads DSGVTQTPKHLITATGQRVTLRCSPRSGDLSVYWYQQSLDQGLQFLIQYYNGEERAKGNILERFSAQQFPDLHSELNLSSLELGDSALYFCASSVETSGWGTDTQYFGPGTRLTVL.

This clone came up a few times. The rearrangement joins TRBV18 to TRBJ1-3, with TRBD1 as a possible D gene (6 bases). Trimming removed 3 bases at V and 1 base at J, with 10 bases between. CDR1 KGHSH and CDR2 LQKENI come from the germline V gene. CDR3 size: 15 residues. Here the CDR3 reads CASSPGHRSGNTIYF. In DNA, the CDR3 is TGTGCCAGCTCACCGGGACACCGATCTGGAAACACCATATATTTT.

This clone came up a few times. This sequence joins TRBV29-1 and TRBJ1-1; D might be TRBD1 (5 bases). Trimming shortened V by 4 bases and J by 5 bases, and 14 bases separated the two germline ends. The V gene's germline CDR1 is SQVTM and CDR2 ANQGSEA. The CDR3 has 13 amino acids. Here the CDR3 reads CSVVVGRRTEAFF. The CDR3, as DNA: TGCAGCGTTGTCGTGGGGCGCAGAACTGAAGCTTTCTTT. Full variable domain (remainder filled in from reference TRBV29-1 and TRBJ1-1): SAVISQKPSRDICQRGTSLTIQCQVDSQVTMMFWYRQQPGQSLTLIATANQGSEATYESGFVIDKFPISRPNLTFSTLTVSNMSPEDSSIYLCSVVVGRRTEAFFGQGTRLTVV.

The chain has TRBV25-1 and TRBJ2-1; TRBD2 agrees at 10 bases. Germline values: CDR1 MGHDK, CDR2 SYGVNS. The CDR3 covers 14 residues. The ends lost 7 bases at V and 6 bases at J; junction bases unmatched: 6. The CDR3 sequence is CASTSGRVTNEQFF. The DNA for the CDR3 is TGTGCCAGCACGAGCGGGAGGGTAACCAATGAGCAGTTCTTC.

The rearrangement joins TRBV5-8 to TRBJ1-1, with D tentatively TRBD1 (6 bases). Germline V gene lookup returns CDR1 SGHTS and CDR2 YDEGEE. Trimming left V 5 bases short and J 4 bases short, with 12 bases between. This CDR3 comprises 13 residues. The CDR3 here is CASSYNRATEAFF. Here the CDR3 DNA reads TGTGCCAGCAGTTACAACAGGGCCACTGAAGCTTTCTTT. The variable domain in full, with the rest retrieved from reference TRBV5-8 and TRBJ1-1, is EAGVTQSPTHLIKTRGQQATLRCSPISGHTSVYWYQQALGLGLQFLLWYDEGEERNRGNFPPRFSGRQFPNYSSELNVNALELEDSALYLCASSYNRATEAFFGQGTRLTVV.

This clone was seen a few times. The gene calls are TRBV18 and TRBJ2-7; 8 positions match TRBD1. V lost 3 bases and J lost 4; bases outside the gene matches: 14. This CDR3 is 17 amino acids long. Germline loops: CDR1 KGHSH, CDR2 LQKENI. This CDR3 reads CASSPREDRAAWYEQYF. DNA of the CDR3: TGTGCCAGCTCACCGAGGGAGGACAGGGCGGCATGGTACGAGCAGTACTTC.

V and J are TRBV7-9 and TRBJ2-3; maybe TRBD1 (5 bases). The V gene's germline CDR1 is SEHNR and CDR2 FQNEAQ (reference sequence). Trimming removed 5 bases from V and 0 bases from J, with 9 bases in between. The CDR3 contains 14 residues. CDR3 region: CASSLQVSTDTQYF. The CDR3 DNA reads TGTGCCAGCAGCCTACAGGTTAGCACAGATACGCAGTATTTT.

V usage is TRBV9 and J usage is TRBJ1-1; no clear D. The CDR3 sequence is 13 residues long. V was cut by 4 bases and J by 7 bases, with 14 bases left in between. Looked up from germline, CDR1 is SGDLS and CDR2 is YYNGEE. In DNA, the CDR3 is TGTGCCAGCAGCTTACGGCCAGGTGATGAAGCTTTCTTT. This gives the protein CASSLRPGDEAFF.

V and J are TRBV14 and TRBJ1-1; tentatively, D is TRBD1 (5 bases). This CDR3 spans 12 amino acids. Germline V gene data show CDR1 as SGHDN and CDR2 as FVKESK. V lost 0 bases, J lost 11 bases, and 10 bases lay in between. The CDR3 DNA follows: TGTGCCAGCAGCCAAGATTTCGGGGGGGCTTTCTTT. Its translation is CASSQDFGGAFF.

The chain is built from TRBV7-9 and TRBJ2-7; D uncertain. CDR3 length: 14 amino acids. V gave up 1 base and J gave up 6 bases, with 13 bases separating them. CDR1 and CDR2 from the germline V gene are SEHNR and FQNEAQ (reference sequence). The CDR3 spells CASSLGFSVVEQYF. The CDR3 region has the DNA TGTGCCAGCAGCTTAGGATTTTCGGTGGTCGAGCAGTACTTC.

This clone appeared a few times. The rearrangement joins TRBV7-2 to TRBJ2-1, with D possibly being TRBD1 (6 bases). The CDR3 consists of 15 residues. Per germline, CDR1 SGHTA and CDR2 FQGNSA. Trimming cost V 6 bases and J 9 bases, with 21 bases left between them. CDR3 nucleotides: TGTGCCAGCAGTCAGATTACAGGGTACGGTGCTGAGCAGTTCTTC. Its translation is CASSQITGYGAEQFF.

The CDR3 protein is CASSLYQTSSYEQYF. In DNA form, the CDR3 reads TGTGCCAGCAGTTTATACCAGACTAGTTCCTACGAGCAGTACTTC. The chain is built from TRBV28 and TRBJ2-7; a weak D match, TRBD2 (6 bases). The CDR3 covers 15 residues. CDR1 is MDHEN and CDR2 is SYDVKM in the germline V gene. The V end was cut by 1 base, the J end by 1 base, with 11 bases between.

The chain recombines TRBV7-9 with TRBJ2-5; perhaps TRBD1 as D (6 bases). Trimming cost V 7 bases and J 0 bases, with 15 bases left between them. The CDR3 extends over 15 amino acids. Germline loops: CDR1 SEHNR, CDR2 FQNEAQ (reference sequence). The CDR3: CASNSGHLYQETQYF. DNA of the CDR3: TGTGCCAGCAATTCGGGACATCTGTACCAAGAGACCCAGTACTTC.

The CDR3 loop reads CASSSADRGGDEQYF. DNA for the CDR3: TGCGCCAGCAGCTCCGCAGACAGGGGAGGCGACGAGCAGTACTTC. The chain employs TRBV5-1 and TRBJ2-7, with 8 bases fitting TRBD1. V shed 3 bases, J shed 5 bases, and the junction held 10 bases outside the gene matches. This CDR3 has 15 residues. Germline V lookup: CDR1 SGHRS, CDR2 YFSETQ. Together with reference TRBV5-1 and TRBJ2-7, the CDR3 gives the full variable domain: KAGVTQTPRYLIKTRGQQVTLSCSPISGHRSVSWYQQTPGQGLQFLFEYFSETQRNKGNFPGRFSGRQFSNSRSEMNVSTLELGDSALYLCASSSADRGGDEQYFGPGTRLTVT.

The V call is TRBV28, the J call TRBJ2-7; D remains unclear. This CDR3 region has 12 residues. V lost 3 bases and J 7 bases, leaving 10 bases between the germline ends. Germline V gene lookup returns CDR1 MDHEN and CDR2 SYDVKM. As DNA, the CDR3 is TGTGCCAGCAGTTTTAGTTCGAGGGAGCAGTACTTC. Protein sequence: CASSFSSREQYF. Filled out from reference TRBV28 and TRBJ2-7, the complete variable domain reads DVKVTQSSRYLVKRTGEKVFLECVQDMDHENMFWYRQDPGLGLRLIYFSYDVKMKEKGDIPEGYSVSREKKERFSLILESASTNQTSMYLCASSFSSREQYFGPGTRLTVT.

This chain joins TRBV9 and TRBJ1-2; 9 nucleotides line up with TRBD1. The germline V gene has CDR1 SGDLS and CDR2 YYNGEE. CDR3 length equals 16 residues. The J segment lost 0 bases and the V segment lost 1 base, leaving 4 bases of the junction unmatched. CDR3 sequence (DNA): TGTGCCAGCAGCGTATCCGGGACAGGGACTAACTATGGCTACACCTTC. Translating gives CASSVSGTGTNYGYTF.

J is TRBJ2-7 and V is TRBV14; D gene uncertain. The germline V gene has CDR1 SGHDN and CDR2 FVKESK. The CDR3 covers 13 residues. V was pared by 3 bases and J by 0 bases, with 6 bases between. DNA for the CDR3: TGTGCCAGCAGCCACCTCCTCTCCTACGAGCAGTACTTC. Amino acids: CASSHLLSYEQYF.

V and J are TRBV2 and TRBJ2-7; TRBD1 matches at 10 bases. The germline CDR1 and CDR2 sequences are SNHLY and FYNNEI. This CDR3 spans 16 amino acids. With 5 bases clipped from V and 4 bases from J, the junction kept 11 bases outside the gene matches. CDR3 sequence reads: CASSNSGTGDEYEQYF. The CDR3 DNA follows: TGTGCCAGCAGTAACTCCGGGACAGGGGATGAGTACGAGCAGTACTTC.

The chain couples TRBV7-9 to TRBJ1-1; 10 nucleotides line up with TRBD1. This CDR3 is 15 amino acids long. Germline V lookup: CDR1 SEHNR, CDR2 FQNEAQ (reference sequence). With 5 bases clipped from V and 3 bases from J, the junction kept 6 bases outside the gene matches. CDR3 sequence (DNA): TGTGCCAGCAGCCTAAGGACAGGGGGTTACACTGAAGCTTTCTTT. Amino acids: CASSLRTGGYTEAFF.

The J gene is TRBJ1-1, the V gene TRBV30; D gene unclear. Germline assignment: CDR1 GTSNPN and CDR2 SVGIG (reference sequence). V lost 1 base and J 0 bases, leaving 9 bases between the germline ends. This CDR3 is 14 amino acids long. The CDR3 loop is CAWSEGGLNTEAFF. The DNA for the CDR3 is TGTGCCTGGAGTGAGGGCGGGTTGAACACTGAAGCTTTCTTT.

This clone turned up a few times. The chain is built from TRBV4-2 and TRBJ2-1; tentatively, D is TRBD2 (6 bases). This CDR3 spans 17 amino acids. Trimming took off 1 base at V and 3 bases at J, with 16 bases between the two ends. The germline V gene has CDR1 LGHNA and CDR2 YNFKEQ. This CDR3 reads CASSQGKGRGFYNEQFF. CDR3 nucleotides: TGTGCCAGCAGCCAAGGCAAAGGACGGGGGTTCTACAATGAGCAGTTCTTC.

The genes are TRBV7-6 and TRBJ2-2, with TRBD1 matching over 9 bases. The germline CDR1 and CDR2 sequences are SGHVS and FNYEAQ. CDR3 length equals 15 residues. The ends lost 6 bases at V and 3 bases at J; junction bases unmatched: 5. The CDR3 spells CASSPRDRDTGELFF. CDR3 DNA sequence: TGTGCCAGCAGTCCACGGGACAGGGACACCGGGGAGCTGTTTTTT.

The J gene is TRBJ2-3, the V gene TRBV29-1; no reliable D call. The CDR3 sequence is 14 residues long. Between the trimmed V and J ends, which lost 4 bases and 5 bases, there was a span of 16 bases. Per germline, CDR1 SQVTM and CDR2 ANQGSEA. The DNA of the CDR3 is TGCAGCGTTGTATTGTGGGCTGGGCAAGATACGCAGTATTTT. Encoded protein: CSVVLWAGQDTQYF.

The sample holds many counts of this clone. The rearrangement joins TRBV13 to TRBJ2-1; the match to TRBD2 covers 10 bases. With 5 bases clipped from V and 12 bases from J, the junction kept 4 bases outside the gene matches. The CDR3 totals 12 residues. From germline, CDR1 is PRHDT and CDR2 FYEKMQ (reference sequence). The CDR3 nucleotides are TGTGCCAGCAGCCCAGGACTAGCGGCGCAGTTCTTC. This translates into CASSPGLAAQFF.